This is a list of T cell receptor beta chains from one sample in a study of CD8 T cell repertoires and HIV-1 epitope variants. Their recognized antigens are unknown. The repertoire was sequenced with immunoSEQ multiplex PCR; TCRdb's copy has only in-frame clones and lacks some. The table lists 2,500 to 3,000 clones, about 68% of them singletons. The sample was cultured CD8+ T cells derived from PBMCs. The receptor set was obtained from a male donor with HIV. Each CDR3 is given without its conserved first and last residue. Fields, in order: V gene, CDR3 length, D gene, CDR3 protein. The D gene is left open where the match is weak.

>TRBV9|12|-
ASSDDSSYNEQF
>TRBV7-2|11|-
ASGGSTNEKLF
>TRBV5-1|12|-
ASSLYAGGYEQY
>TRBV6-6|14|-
ASSPTRSSYNSPLH
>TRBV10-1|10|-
ASSDLGQPQH
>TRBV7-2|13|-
ASSPLSASQETQY
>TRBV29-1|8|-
SASIDTQY
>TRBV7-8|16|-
ASSLAGWGVPHGNIQY
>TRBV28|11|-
ASSPATNEKLF
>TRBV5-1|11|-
ASSYLDGYEQY
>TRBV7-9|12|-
ASSFRGNTGELF
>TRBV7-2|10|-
ASSLTGNEQF
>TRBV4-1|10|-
ASSQGTAEAF
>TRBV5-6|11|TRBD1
ASSLQGDYEQY
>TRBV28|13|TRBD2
ASTPAGGGPYEQY
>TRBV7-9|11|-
ASSRDYNQPQH
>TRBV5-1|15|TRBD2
ASSLYSGTTSSYEQY
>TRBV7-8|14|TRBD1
ASSPYGTGDTDTQY
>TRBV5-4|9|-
ASSLTDTQY
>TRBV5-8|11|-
ASSLLNNYGYT
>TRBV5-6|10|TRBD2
ASSFSGREQF
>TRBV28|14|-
ASSSGDGASTDTQY
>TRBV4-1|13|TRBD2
ASSELAGSTDTQY
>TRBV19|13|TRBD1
ASGTGGSGANVLT
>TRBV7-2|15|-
ASSLHGPGAGDTEAF
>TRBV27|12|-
ASSLEGFGYGYT
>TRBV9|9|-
ASTSPRTQY
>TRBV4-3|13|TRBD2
ASSQDLSSGETQY
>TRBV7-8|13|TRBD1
ASSSLTGEIGEQY
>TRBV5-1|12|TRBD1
ASSDGDRAHEQY
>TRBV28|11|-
ASSSRDNYEQY
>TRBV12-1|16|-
ASSQSRYRQSRANVLT
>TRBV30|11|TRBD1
AWSVQGADGYT
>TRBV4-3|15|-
ASSQAPLPLDLDEQF
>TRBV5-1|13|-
ASSSNRETNEKLF
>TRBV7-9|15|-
ASSSNREWVSYNEQF
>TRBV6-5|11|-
ASSHAVNTEAF
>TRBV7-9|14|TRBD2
ASSLVLGTSGNEQF
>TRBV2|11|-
APRAGLDYGYT
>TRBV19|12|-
ASSIGGGRETQY
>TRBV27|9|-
ASNIGTEAF
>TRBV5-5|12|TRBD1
ASSSDRGRREQY
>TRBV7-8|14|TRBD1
ASSPQTGVRTDTQY
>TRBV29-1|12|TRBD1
SVMGGTGENEQF
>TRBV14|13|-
ASSQAPPFDNEQF
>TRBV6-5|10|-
ASSPSTDTQY
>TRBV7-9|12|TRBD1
AVPPGQALDTQY
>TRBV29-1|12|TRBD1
SVRGGSSSYEQY
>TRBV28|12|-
ASSFPGGGYEQY
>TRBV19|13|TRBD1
ATSPGQGGGYEQY
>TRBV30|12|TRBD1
AWRPRQGVYGYT
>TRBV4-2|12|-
ASSQDRTAYEQY
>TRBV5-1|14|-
ASSLGTLSSYNEQF
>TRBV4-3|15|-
ASSQVPFRGGAGELF
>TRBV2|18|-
ASIGEPGQSRFSGANVLT
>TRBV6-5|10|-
ASSYTGNEQF
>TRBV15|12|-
ATASGGVGNEQF
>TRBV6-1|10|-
ASSGDFLEAF
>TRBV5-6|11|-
ASSLGAQETQY
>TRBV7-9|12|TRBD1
ASSLDRGGTEAF